These T cell receptor beta chains were read from a single sample in a study of beta chain features in type 1 diabetes. The data were produced by immunoSEQ multiplex PCR, yet TCRdb's version contains in-frame clones alone and is incomplete. The sample records about 180,000 clones, around 8% being singletons. The material sequenced was central memory CD4+ T cells from blood. The origin of the receptors is a woman aged 35 to 49 with type 1 diabetes. Both conserved end residues are part of each CDR3. A D gene is named only where the DNA matches it firmly. Not every row has a clone size; where given, it reads once, few, many or a size class.

j_call	cdr3_length	clone_size	d_call	v_call	cdr3_nt	cdr3_aa
TRBJ2-5	16	NA	TRBD1	TRBV9	TGTGCCAGCAGCGAAAATACAGGGGGCAAAAAAGAGACCCAGTACTTC	CASSENTGGKKETQYF
TRBJ1-1	11	NA	NA	TRBV29-1	TGCAGCGCGGGACACAACACTGAAGCTTTCTTT	CSAGHNTEAFF
TRBJ1-1	15	NA	NA	TRBV18	TGTGCCAGCTCACCCCTGATGGGCGGGGACACTGAAGCTTTCTTT	CASSPLMGGDTEAFF
TRBJ2-7	14	NA	TRBD1	TRBV29-1	TGCAGCGTCGCCGGGACAGGGGGCCTCTACGAGCAGTACTTC	CSVAGTGGLYEQYF
TRBJ2-7	17	NA	NA	TRBV11-2	TGTGCCAGCAGCTTAGGATTCGGCGGGACCTCTTCCTACGAGCAGTACTTC	CASSLGFGGTSSYEQYF
TRBJ1-5	15	NA	NA	TRBV7-9	TGTGCCAGCAGCCCCCCAGGGGACGGCAATCAGCCCCAGCATTTT	CASSPPGDGNQPQHF
TRBJ2-5	18	NA	NA	TRBV5-1	TGCGCCAGCAGCTCTCAATTTGGACGGGCGCGGGGTAAGGAGACCCAGTACTTC	CASSSQFGRARGKETQYF
TRBJ1-5	16	NA	TRBD1	TRBV10-3	TGTGCCAGCAGTGACCGCCGGACAGGTGGAAATCAGCCCCAGCATTTT	CASSDRRTGGNQPQHF
TRBJ2-4	12	few	NA	TRBV7-9	TGTGCCAGCAGCCCCGGGACTCCTATTCAGTACTTC	CASSPGTPIQYF
TRBJ2-7	15	NA	NA	TRBV15	TGTGCCACCAGCAGAGATAGGCCCGTCAGGGACGAGCAGTACTTC	CATSRDRPVRDEQYF
TRBJ1-1	12	NA	NA	TRBV28	TGTGCCAGCAGTTTAGGGGAGAATGAAGCTTTCTTT	CASSLGENEAFF
TRBJ2-1	19	NA	TRBD2	TRBV14	TGTGCCAGCAGCCAAGGACTAGCGGGAAGAATGGGGCTGAAGAATGAGCAGTTCTTC	CASSQGLAGRMGLKNEQFF
TRBJ2-2	13	NA	TRBD2	TRBV7-6	TGTGCCAGCAGCCCCCGGGGGGCCGGGGAGCTGTTTTTT	CASSPRGAGELFF
TRBJ2-2	15	NA	TRBD2	TRBV5-1	TGCGCCAGCAGCGCGCGGGAGGGCCAAACCGGGGAGCTGTTTTTT	CASSAREGQTGELFF
TRBJ1-6	14	NA	NA	TRBV6-5	TGTGCCAGCAGTTACTTCGGGGAAACTTCACCCCTCCACTTT	CASSYFGETSPLHF
TRBJ1-2	16	NA	TRBD1	TRBV7-2	TGTGCCAGCAGCCCAGGACAGGGCCTTATGGTCTATGGCTACACCTTC	CASSPGQGLMVYGYTF
TRBJ2-5	15	NA	TRBD1	TRBV28	TGTGCCAGCAGTTCGCCCTGGGACAGGGAAGGGACCCAGTACTTC	CASSSPWDREGTQYF
TRBJ2-7	13	few	TRBD2	TRBV28	TGTGCCAGCAGTTTATCCCCGGGGGGCGAGCAGTACTTC	CASSLSPGGEQYF
TRBJ2-2	12	NA	NA	TRBV10-2	TGCGCCAGCAGTGAACTCGACGGGGAGCTGTTTTTT	CASSELDGELFF
TRBJ2-1	16	many	TRBD2	TRBV5-4	TGTGCCAGCAGCCTGGGAGGAGCGGGAGACTACAATGAGCAGTTCTTC	CASSLGGAGDYNEQFF
TRBJ2-3	15	once	NA	TRBV5-1	TGCGCCAGCAGCTTGGGGCAGACTAGCACAGATACGCAGTATTTT	CASSLGQTSTDTQYF
TRBJ1-2	15	NA	NA	TRBV7-2	TGTGCCAGCAGCACCGGGACACCAACATACTATGGCTACACCTTC	CASSTGTPTYYGYTF
TRBJ1-2	13	few	NA	TRBV9	TGTGCCAGCAGCGTAGAACTCTCGGGGGGCTACACCTTC	CASSVELSGGYTF
TRBJ2-7	14	NA	NA	TRBV5-4	TGTGCCAGCAGCTTGGCCGGTAGCGGATACGAGCAGTACTTC	CASSLAGSGYEQYF
TRBJ2-4	15	NA	NA	TRBV5-1	TGCGCCAGCAGCTTGGTAGGGGGTGACAAAAACATTCAGTACTTC	CASSLVGGDKNIQYF
TRBJ1-1	15	few	NA	TRBV28	TGTGCCAGCAGTTTGGAGGGGTCTATGAACACTGAAGCTTTCTTT	CASSLEGSMNTEAFF
TRBJ2-1	14	few	NA	TRBV28	TGTGCCAGCAGATCTTCCAGCTCCTACAATGAGCAGTTCTTC	CASRSSSSYNEQFF
TRBJ2-5	15	NA	NA	TRBV25-1	TGTGCCAGCAGTGCGCCCTTAGGGGCGCAAGAGACCCAGTACTTC	CASSAPLGAQETQYF
TRBJ2-2	15	few	NA	TRBV4-3	TGCGCCAGCAGCCAAGTGCAAGCACGAGGGGGGGAGCTGTTTTTT	CASSQVQARGGELFF
TRBJ1-5	13	many	NA	TRBV7-9	TGTGCCAGCAGCTTAGGGGGGGAACAGCCCCAGCATTTT	CASSLGGEQPQHF
TRBJ2-2	13	NA	TRBD2	TRBV9	TGTGCCAGCAGCGTAAGCGGGGCCGGGGAGCTGTTTTTT	CASSVSGAGELFF
TRBJ1-1	14	NA	NA	TRBV27	TGTGCCAGCAGTTTAAGCCCCAAGAACACTGAAGCTTTCTTT	CASSLSPKNTEAFF
TRBJ2-6	16	few	NA	TRBV5-1	TGCGCCAGCAGCCCCGCGGGGGCCTCTGGGGCCAACGTCCTGACTTTC	CASSPAGASGANVLTF
TRBJ1-2	15	NA	TRBD1	TRBV6-5	TGTGCCAGCAGTCCCGGGACAGGGGGAAGGTGGGGCTACACCTTC	CASSPGTGGRWGYTF
TRBJ1-1	15	NA	TRBD1	TRBV11-2	TGTGCCAGCAGCACCCCGGACAGGGTAGTTACTGAAGCTTTCTTT	CASSTPDRVVTEAFF
TRBJ1-6	15	many	TRBD1	TRBV7-9	TGTGCCAGCAGCTTAGAACAGGGGGTTGATTCACCCCTCCACTTT	CASSLEQGVDSPLHF
TRBJ2-1	16	few	TRBD1	TRBV19	TGTGCCAGTAGTACCCGGACAGGGGGGGAATTCCATGAGCAGTTCTTC	CASSTRTGGEFHEQFF
TRBJ1-1	14	few	NA	TRBV18	TGTGCCAGCTCACCAGGGGGGGCGAACACTGAAGCTTTCTTT	CASSPGGANTEAFF
TRBJ1-5	12	NA	NA	TRBV28	TGTGCCAGCGGGCGGGTTCAATCAGCCCAGCATTTT	CASGRVQSAQHF
TRBJ2-5	16	few	NA	TRBV5-4	TGTGCCAGCAGCTTAGGCCCGACTAGTTTTTCAGAGACCCAGTACTTC	CASSLGPTSFSETQYF
TRBJ1-2	20	NA	NA	TRBV9	TGTGCCAGCAGCCCTTCGATCACTGTGGGGGCCCGGGTAGCTAACTATGGCTACACCTTC	CASSPSITVGARVANYGYTF
TRBJ1-1	14	NA	NA	TRBV6-1	TGTGCCAGCAGTGAAGGGGGCTTCTACACTGAAGCTTTCTTT	CASSEGGFYTEAFF
TRBJ2-3	17	few	TRBD2	TRBV7-9	TGTGCCAGCAGCCCGGGACTAGCGGGAGGGTCGGCAGATACGCAGTATTTT	CASSPGLAGGSADTQYF
TRBJ2-3	13	NA	NA	TRBV7-7	TGTGCTAGCAGCACCCGAAGGGGGGATACGCAGTATTTT	CASSTRRGDTQYF
TRBJ2-7	13	few	NA	TRBV7-2	TGTGCCAGCAGCTTAGGGACAGTCTACGAGCAGTACTTC	CASSLGTVYEQYF
TRBJ2-5	16	NA	TRBD1	TRBV9	TGTGCCAGCAGCGTAGGGACAGGGTCCTTCCAAGAGACCCAGTACTTC	CASSVGTGSFQETQYF
TRBJ1-2	15	NA	NA	TRBV6-5	TGTGCCAGCAGTTACGCAGGGTACGGCGACTATGGCTACACCTTC	CASSYAGYGDYGYTF
TRBJ2-1	14	NA	NA	TRBV7-3	TGTGCCAGCAGCGTAGGGAGCTCTGGGAATGAGCAGTTCTTC	CASSVGSSGNEQFF
TRBJ1-1	14	NA	NA	TRBV9	TGTGCCAGCAGCGTCGGACAGCCGAACACTGAAGCTTTCTTT	CASSVGQPNTEAFF
TRBJ2-6	16	NA	NA	TRBV7-9	TGTGCCAGCAGCTTTCACTCCGATATAGGGGCCAACGTCCTGACTTTC	CASSFHSDIGANVLTF
TRBJ1-1	13	NA	NA	TRBV4-2	TGTGCCAGCAGCCAGCTGGCCAACACTGAAGCTTTCTTT	CASSQLANTEAFF
TRBJ2-7	18	NA	NA	TRBV1	TGCACCAGCAGCCTTCCCTTAGCTTGCGGGAGGATTCTCTACGAGCAGTACTTC	CTSSLPLACGRILYEQYF
TRBJ2-5	16	few	NA	TRBV4-1	TGCGCCAGCAGCCGTCGTGCGGCCACCGTAGAAGAGACCCAGTACTTC	CASSRRAATVEETQYF
TRBJ1-2	14	NA	TRBD1	TRBV5-4	TGTGCCAGCAGCCGACAGGGGCAAACTCATGGCTACACCTTC	CASSRQGQTHGYTF
TRBJ2-1	16	few	NA	TRBV28	TGTGCCAGCAGTTTATATGAGGGAGCTACGGGGAATGAGCAGTTCTTC	CASSLYEGATGNEQFF
TRBJ2-7	15	NA	TRBD1	TRBV5-1	TGCGCCAGCAGCCCAGGACAGGGATTCACCTACGAGCAGTACTTC	CASSPGQGFTYEQYF
TRBJ1-2	15	NA	NA	TRBV4-2	TGTGCCAGCAGCCAAGATGCTCAAGGGGACTATGGCTACACCTTC	CASSQDAQGDYGYTF
TRBJ2-2	17	NA	TRBD2	TRBV19	TGTGCCAGTAGTCCCCTTGGGACTAGCGGAAACACCGGGGAGCTGTTTTTT	CASSPLGTSGNTGELFF
TRBJ1-1	15	NA	NA	TRBV4-2	TGTGCCAGCAGCCAAAATCCACAGGGAAATACTGAAGCTTTCTTT	CASSQNPQGNTEAFF
TRBJ2-5	14	NA	TRBD2	TRBV29-1	TGCAGCGCCGGGGCTAGGGGCGGGGGAGAGACCCAGTACTTC	CSAGARGGGETQYF